Reported below is one T cell receptor beta chain. Trimming removed 5 bases from V and 3 bases from J, with 11 bases in between. The CDR3 consists of 14 residues. Germline CDR1 reads MNHEY; CDR2 reads SMNVEV (reference sequence). The table came from immunoSEQ multiplex PCR; TCRdb's copy has only in-frame clones and leaves some out. This table holds around 97,000 clones, about 89% found once. The data belong to a study of blood T cell repertoires in COVID-19. The chain carries TRBV27 and TRBJ1-5, with unresolved D. The sequence was obtained from a woman aged 55-69 years with acute or convalescent COVID-19. Sequenced: peripheral blood. The CDR3 is CASSVKRHNQPQHF. The DNA of the CDR3 is TGTGCCAGCAGTGTCAAGCGTCACAATCAGCCCCAGCATTTT.